The 16 T cell receptor beta chains in this list originate from one sample, sequenced in a study of blood T cell repertoires in COVID-19. Only in-frame clones appear in the TCRdb table, and some are missing; sequencing was by immunoSEQ multiplex PCR. Among 100,000 or so clones listed, 75% to 90% were seen once. The specimen sequenced was peripheral blood. Every receptor here comes from a woman in her 70s with active or convalescent COVID-19.

The chain links TRBV7-9 to TRBJ2-5, with D unresolved. Deletions cut 11 bases from V and 5 bases from J, with 12 bases between. Germline loops: CDR1 SEHNR, CDR2 FQNEAQ (reference sequence). The CDR3 spans 11 residues. DNA of the CDR3: TGTGCCGTAAACTCTCGGGAGACCCAGTACTTC. It codes for CAVNSRETQYF.

This clone has just a few counts. V gene TRBV5-6 combines with J gene TRBJ1-2, with 7 bases identical to TRBD1. Looked up from germline, CDR1 is SGHDT and CDR2 is YYEEEE. This CDR3 region has 12 residues. V shed 3 bases, J shed 6 bases, and the junction held 2 bases outside the gene matches. The CDR3 sequence is CASSWGTDGYTF. The CDR3 DNA reads as TGTGCCAGCAGCTGGGGGACAGATGGCTACACCTTC.

The chain joins TRBV6-5 to TRBJ2-7; D call uncertain. Trimming took 0 bases from V and 2 from J, leaving 11 bases between them. Germline values: CDR1 MNHEY, CDR2 SVGAGI. CDR3 size: 15 residues. The CDR3 nucleotides are TGTGCCAGCAGTTACTCGGTCAGCGATACCTACGAGCAGTACTTC. Its translation is CASSYSVSDTYEQYF.

The chain is built from TRBV15 and TRBJ2-7; TRBD2 agrees at 13 bases. Germline V gene data show CDR1 as LNHNV and CDR2 as YYDKDF (reference sequence). CDR3 length: 20 residues. V trimming: 1 base; J trimming: 1 base; junction bases outside the gene matches: 13. CDR3 in amino acids: CATSRGKGLAGPAGSYEQYF. In nucleotides, the CDR3 is TGTGCCACCAGCAGAGGGAAGGGACTAGCGGGACCCGCGGGATCCTACGAGCAGTACTTC.

This chain connects TRBV6-2 or TRBV6-3 to TRBJ1-5, with a possible D match to TRBD1 (6 bases). Deletions cut 5 bases from V and 3 bases from J, with 14 bases between. Germline V gene sequence: CDR1 MNHEY, CDR2 SVGEGT. CDR3 length: 15 amino acids. CDR3 sequence: CASSTPGAPNQPQHF. CDR3 DNA: TGTGCCAGCAGTACCCCAGGGGCGCCCAATCAGCCCCAGCATTTT.

This sequence joins TRBV28 and TRBJ1-1; 8 bases are a match to TRBD1. Per the germline V gene, CDR1 is MDHEN and CDR2 is SYDVKM. After removal of 5 bases from V and 10 bases from J, the junction contained 9 bases not matched to a gene. There are 13 residues in the CDR3. CDR3 loop: CASSPDRAERAFF. Here the CDR3 DNA reads TGTGCCAGCAGTCCGGACAGGGCGGAACGAGCTTTCTTT.

This sequence joins TRBV3-1 (or the pseudogene TRBV3-2) and TRBJ2-7; possible D gene TRBD2, 6 bases. This CDR3 spans 15 amino acids. V dropped 0 bases and J dropped 6 bases, with 15 bases sitting between them. Germline-derived CDR1 and CDR2 are LGHDT and YNNKEL (reference sequence). CDR3 in DNA: TGTGCCAGCAGCCAAGATTTTAGCGGACTTGGCGAGCAGTACTTC. This sequence encodes CASSQDFSGLGEQYF.

This rearrangement joins TRBV18 to TRBJ1-5; 8 positions agree with TRBD1. V was clipped by 0 bases and J by 12 bases; unmatched bases: 13. Germline lookup yields CDR1 KGHSH and CDR2 LQKENI. CDR3 length: 16 amino acids. The CDR3 spells CASSPPGSGQGQLQHF. CDR3 DNA: TGTGCCAGCTCACCACCCGGCAGCGGACAGGGACAACTCCAGCATTTT.

The rearrangement links TRBV7-9 to TRBJ2-7; D may be TRBD2 (5 bases). The CDR3 runs 14 residues. The germline V and J ends were trimmed by 0 bases and 2 bases, with 8 bases remaining between them. Germline V lookup: CDR1 SEHNR, CDR2 FQNEAQ (reference sequence). CDR3 amino acids: CASSLASVAYEQYF. The DNA for the CDR3 is TGTGCCAGCAGCTTAGCTAGCGTGGCCTACGAGCAGTACTTC.

The rearrangement joins TRBV5-1 to TRBJ2-1; D not resolved. CDR1 is SGHRS, CDR2 YFSETQ, per germline. V shed 1 base and J shed 6 bases, with 11 bases lying between them. This CDR3 contains 14 residues. The CDR3 reads CASSLPAQFNEQFF. The CDR3, as DNA: TGCGCCAGCAGCTTGCCTGCCCAGTTCAATGAGCAGTTCTTC.

The chain recombines TRBV27 with TRBJ2-2; D possibly corresponds to TRBD1 (6 bases). Germline V gene data show CDR1 as MNHEY and CDR2 as SMNVEV (reference sequence). The CDR3 runs to 16 residues. The ends were cut back, 5 bases at V and 1 base at J, with 14 bases in the middle. The CDR3 DNA reads TGTGCCAGCAGTCCTCTCACAGGGTGGAACACCGGGGAGCTGTTTTTT. This translates into CASSPLTGWNTGELFF.

V is TRBV6-6 and J is TRBJ1-1; D is unclear. CDR3 size: 13 residues. Trimming left V 5 bases short and J 1 base short, with 8 bases between. The germline V gene encodes CDR1 MNHNY and CDR2 SVGAGI (reference sequence). CDR3 DNA: TGTGCCAGCAGTCGGACGGGGAACACTGAAGCTTTCTTT. Encoded protein: CASSRTGNTEAFF.

V usage is TRBV24-1 and J usage is TRBJ1-4; D may be TRBD1 (6 bases). The germline V gene has CDR1 KGHDR and CDR2 SFDVKD. This CDR3 contains 15 residues. V dropped 6 bases and J dropped 3 bases, with 13 bases sitting between them. DNA for the CDR3: TGTGCCACCAGTATCTCAGGGGCTCCTAATGAAAAACTGTTTTTT. It is translated as CATSISGAPNEKLFF.

The rearrangement uses TRBV5-1 and TRBJ2-7, with 7 bases that match TRBD2. Germline V lookup: CDR1 SGHRS, CDR2 YFSETQ. The CDR3 has 18 residues. The ends lost 4 bases at V and 1 base at J; junction bases unmatched: 17. This CDR3 is CASSPFPVQAGISYEQYF. For the CDR3, the DNA is TGCGCCAGCAGCCCGTTCCCCGTTCAAGCGGGGATTTCCTACGAGCAGTACTTC.

The genes are TRBV27 and TRBJ1-4, with 9 positions matching TRBD1. The V and J ends lost 5 bases and 1 base, in that order; junction bases with no gene match: 20. CDR1 and CDR2 from the germline V gene are MNHEY and SMNVEV (reference sequence). The CDR3 consists of 21 residues. CDR3 region: CASSPRNSPGQGFGTNEKLFF. CDR3 DNA sequence: TGTGCCAGCAGTCCCCGCAACTCCCCGGGACAGGGATTTGGAACTAATGAAAAACTGTTTTTT.

The rearrangement joins TRBV24-1 to TRBJ1-2, with a tentative D call TRBD1 (5 bases). The V end was cut by 5 bases, the J end by 4 bases, with 10 bases between. Germline V CDR1 and CDR2: KGHDR, SFDVKD. The CDR3 consists of 13 residues. The CDR3 loop reads CATSGDSSYGYTF. The CDR3 DNA sequence: TGTGCCACCAGTGGAGACAGCTCCTATGGCTACACCTTC.